The 21 T cell receptor beta chains given below trace back to one sample, sequenced in a study of PD-1 blockade in classical Hodgkin lymphoma. Some clones are missing from TCRdb's copy, which holds only in-frame ones; the method was immunoSEQ multiplex PCR. The table shows around 30,000 clones, with about nine tenths occurring only once. Stated time point: newly diagnosed, previously untreated cHL patient sample. The sample comprised peripheral blood mononuclear cells (PBMCs). These receptors all stem from a human donor with classical Hodgkin lymphoma.

The V call is TRBV10-3, the J call TRBJ1-1, with D tentatively TRBD1 (6 bases). V lost 2 bases and J lost 5, with 12 bases in between. Germline V CDR1 and CDR2: ENHRY, SYGVKD. This CDR3 has 14 amino acids. In nucleotides, the CDR3 is TGTGCCATCAGTGAGAATGGGGGCTGGACTGAAGCTTTCTTT. Amino acid sequence: CAISENGGWTEAFF.

The chain is built from TRBV19 and TRBJ2-7; TRBD2 matches at 8 bases. The V gene end was trimmed by 5 bases and the J gene end by 6 bases; junction bases not matched to a gene: 9. CDR1 and CDR2 from the germline V gene are LNHDA and SQIVND (reference sequence). CDR3 length: 14 residues. The DNA of the CDR3 is TGTGCCAGTAGTCCCACGGGAGGGGGGTCCGAGCAGTACTTC. Translated, it gives CASSPTGGGSEQYF.

The rearrangement links TRBV28 to TRBJ2-1; 12 nucleotides align to TRBD2. The J segment lost 4 bases and the V segment lost 5 bases, leaving 3 bases of the junction unmatched. Germline CDR1 reads MDHEN; CDR2 reads SYDVKM. The CDR3 runs 15 residues. The CDR3 DNA reads as TGTGCCAGCAGTGAGACTAGCGGGGGTTACAATGAGCAGTTCTTC. It yields the protein CASSETSGGYNEQFF.

This clone was detected a few times. This chain joins TRBV19 and TRBJ2-1, with 8 bases aligning to TRBD2. The CDR3 runs 15 residues. Germline assignment: CDR1 LNHDA and CDR2 SQIVND (reference sequence). V lost 3 bases and J lost 0; bases outside the gene matches: 1. CDR3 in amino acids: CASSISGSSYNEQFF. The CDR3 DNA sequence: TGTGCCAGTAGTATCAGCGGGAGCTCCTACAATGAGCAGTTCTTC.

The CDR3 loop reads CASSTRTGESPLHF. The CDR3 nucleotides are TGTGCCAGTAGTACCCGGACAGGGGAATCACCCCTCCACTTT. This chain uses TRBV19 with TRBJ1-6, with 9 bases that match TRBD1. V was pared by 4 bases and J by 10 bases, with 5 bases of the junction left unmatched. This CDR3 spans 14 amino acids. CDR1 is LNHDA, CDR2 SQIVND, per germline (reference sequence).

V usage is TRBV30 and J usage is TRBJ1-5; D perhaps matches TRBD1 (5 bases). The ends were cut back, 3 bases at V and 1 base at J, with 16 bases in the middle. This CDR3 is built from 16 residues. Germline V lookup: CDR1 GTSNPN, CDR2 SVGIG (reference sequence). The CDR3 spells CAWREALGVSNQPQHF. CDR3 sequence (DNA): TGTGCCTGGAGGGAAGCACTGGGGGTAAGCAATCAGCCCCAGCATTTT.

The chain couples TRBV2 to TRBJ2-5; 7 nucleotides match TRBD1. The CDR3 spans 13 residues. Germline trimming cut 8 bases from V and 4 bases from J; bases unmatched to any gene: 7. Germline V gene data show CDR1 as SNHLY and CDR2 as FYNNEI. This CDR3 reads CASDRESLETQYF. CDR3 nucleotides: TGTGCCAGCGACAGGGAGTCCTTAGAGACCCAGTACTTC.

V usage is TRBV11-2 and J usage is TRBJ1-1, with D possibly being TRBD1 (6 bases). This CDR3 spans 15 amino acids. Germline CDR1 reads SGHAT; CDR2 reads FQNNGV. Trimming cost V 3 bases and J 4 bases, with 15 bases left between them. The CDR3 here is CASSFRAGAITEAFF. For the CDR3, the DNA is TGTGCCAGCAGCTTCCGGGCGGGGGCTATCACTGAAGCTTTCTTT.

In this sample, this clone turned up once. The chain combines TRBV30 with TRBJ2-7; D tentatively fits TRBD1 or TRBD2 (5 bases each). The CDR3 consists of 14 residues. Germline V gene data show CDR1 as GTSNPN and CDR2 as SVGIG (reference sequence). The V end was cut by 2 bases, the J end by 2 bases, with 13 bases between. CDR3 bases: TGTGCCTGGAGTCCCGGGACCGTACCCTACGAGCAGTACTTC. As protein: CAWSPGTVPYEQYF.

The J gene is TRBJ1-4, the V gene TRBV7-2, with TRBD1 matching over 8 bases. This CDR3 is built from 15 residues. The V segment lost 5 bases and the J segment 7 bases; nucleotides outside the gene matches: 9. Looked up from germline, CDR1 is SGHTA and CDR2 is FQGNSA. CDR3: CASSPPWTGSEKLFF. The CDR3 DNA reads TGTGCCAGCAGCCCACCATGGACAGGGAGTGAAAAACTGTTTTTT.

V is TRBV27 and J is TRBJ2-7; TRBD1 matches 7 bases. Germline CDR1 reads MNHEY; CDR2 reads SMNVEV (reference sequence). After removal of 6 bases from V and 0 bases from J, the junction contained 5 bases not matched to a gene. The CDR3 has 14 amino acids. The CDR3 DNA is TGTGCCAGCAGGATAAGGGACAGCTCCTACGAGCAGTACTTC. Translated, it gives CASRIRDSSYEQYF.

The rearrangement links TRBV29-1 to TRBJ1-5; no clear D. Trimming removed 5 bases at V and 2 bases at J, with 7 bases between. There are 12 residues in the CDR3. The germline gives CDR1 SQVTM, CDR2 ANQGSEA. The CDR3 is CSVSEGNQPQHF. In DNA form, the CDR3 reads TGCAGCGTTTCTGAGGGCAATCAGCCCCAGCATTTT.

The CDR3 protein is CASSQDLVEGGNYGYTF. The CDR3, as DNA: TGCGCCAGCAGCCAAGATCTTGTGGAGGGGGGGAACTATGGCTACACCTTC. The rearrangement joins TRBV4-3 to TRBJ1-2; TRBD1 is a possible D gene (6 bases). Trimming took off 0 bases at V and 2 bases at J, with 16 bases between the two ends. Germline CDR1 is LGHNA and CDR2 is YSLEER. The CDR3 consists of 17 residues.

This sequence joins TRBV9 and TRBJ2-1; 7 bases are a match to TRBD1. V lost 0 bases and J lost 9; bases outside the gene matches: 6. Germline assignment: CDR1 SGDLS and CDR2 YYNGEE. The CDR3 contains 14 residues. CDR3 bases: TGTGCCAGCAGCGTAGCCTACAGGGGCGTTGAGCAGTTCTTC. It codes for CASSVAYRGVEQFF.

This rearrangement joins TRBV7-9 to TRBJ2-6; D possibly matches TRBD1 or TRBD2 (5 bases each). V was shortened by 4 bases and J by 2 bases, with 12 bases between the two germline ends. CDR3 size: 16 residues. CDR1 SEHNR and CDR2 FQNEAQ come from the germline V gene (reference sequence). The CDR3 is CASSSPRGAGANVLTF. Here the CDR3 DNA reads TGTGCCAGCAGCTCCCCCCGAGGGGCTGGGGCCAACGTCCTGACTTTC.

The genes are TRBV5-6 and TRBJ2-7; D gene unclear. The CDR3 has 11 residues. Germline assignment: CDR1 SGHDT and CDR2 YYEEEE. The V end was cut by 4 bases, the J end by 3 bases, with 5 bases between. This CDR3 reads CASSQNYEQYF. CDR3 sequence (DNA): TGTGCCAGCAGCCAGAACTACGAGCAGTACTTC.

The chain recombines TRBV27 with TRBJ2-2; 7 bases map to TRBD2. This CDR3 is built from 15 residues. The V gene's germline CDR1 is MNHEY and CDR2 SMNVEV (reference sequence). Trimming cost V 6 bases and J 2 bases; bases outside gene matches: 6. The CDR3 reads CASRSSGLNTGELFF. CDR3 nucleotides: TGTGCCAGCAGGAGTAGCGGGTTAAACACCGGGGAGCTGTTTTTT.

The chain combines TRBV19 with TRBJ2-1; 9 nucleotides align to TRBD2. In germline, CDR1 is LNHDA, CDR2 SQIVND (reference sequence). The CDR3 contains 14 residues. V lost 4 bases to trimming and J lost 5 bases; unmatched junction nucleotides: 3. Written as DNA, the CDR3 is TGTGCCAGTAGTAGCGGGAGGGGCCACAATGAGCAGTTCTTC. It yields the protein CASSSGRGHNEQFF.

This clone was recorded only once. The CDR3 protein is CASSSLGGRGVYEQYF. Written as DNA, the CDR3 is TGTGCCAGCAGCTCCCTTGGCGGCCGAGGGGTCTACGAGCAGTACTTC. The V and J genes are TRBV7-2 and TRBJ2-7; D tentatively reads TRBD1 or TRBD2 (5 bases each). Germline-derived CDR1 and CDR2 are SGHTA and FQGNSA. V was clipped by 4 bases and J by 3 bases, with 19 bases between them. The CDR3 spans 16 residues.

This sequence joins TRBV19 and TRBJ1-4; a possible D gene is TRBD1 (6 bases). Germline V gene data show CDR1 as LNHDA and CDR2 as SQIVND (reference sequence). The ends were cut back, 5 bases at V and 4 bases at J, with 11 bases in the middle. The CDR3 covers 14 residues. CDR3 loop: CASSFRGGNEKLFF. DNA for the CDR3: TGTGCCAGTAGTTTCAGGGGCGGTAATGAAAAACTGTTTTTT.

The genes are TRBV6-4 and TRBJ2-1; 10 positions match TRBD2. J lost 5 bases, V lost 5 bases, and 6 bases had no gene match. The germline CDR1 and CDR2 sequences are MRHNA and SNTAGT. The CDR3 contains 15 residues. The CDR3 sequence: CASSLLAGDNNEQFF. CDR3 DNA sequence: TGTGCCAGCAGTCTTCTAGCGGGAGATAACAATGAGCAGTTCTTC.